The next 9 T cell receptor beta chains were all read from a single sample in a study of T cells in pancreatic ductal adenocarcinoma. Generated by immunoSEQ multiplex PCR, the TCRdb table keeps only in-frame clones and is missing some. The sample shows around 94,000 clones, around 96% of them seen only once. Surgery without prior neoadjuvant therapy was the treatment of the selected pancreatic ductal adenocarcinoma patients. Sequenced input: PBMCs. These receptors all come from a human donor with pancreatic ductal adenocarcinoma.

The J gene is TRBJ2-7, the V gene TRBV18; D is unresolved. This CDR3 spans 13 amino acids. Germline-derived CDR1 and CDR2 are KGHSH and LQKENI. The V and J ends lost 4 bases and 0 bases respectively, with 7 bases between them. The CDR3 nucleotides read TGTGCCAGCTCACAAATCAGCTCCTACGAGCAGTACTTC. Amino acids: CASSQISSYEQYF.

V usage is TRBV30 and J usage is TRBJ1-4; 10 bases line up with TRBD1. Germline V lookup: CDR1 GTSNPN, CDR2 SVGIG (reference sequence). The CDR3 has 14 amino acids. V gave up 5 bases and J gave up 8 bases; unmatched junction bases: 8. The CDR3 sequence is CAWWPPTGGEKLFF. As DNA, the CDR3 is TGTGCCTGGTGGCCCCCGACAGGGGGCGAAAAACTGTTTTTT.

Only one count was recorded for this clone. The V call is TRBV5-4, the J call TRBJ1-2, with 11 bases that match TRBD1. The J segment lost 0 bases and the V segment lost 2 bases, leaving 3 bases of the junction unmatched. Germline loops: CDR1 SGHNT, CDR2 YYREEE (reference sequence). The CDR3 is 16 amino acids. The CDR3 bases are TGTGCCAGCAGCTTAACGGGACAGGGGGCTAACTATGGCTACACCTTC. Its protein is CASSLTGQGANYGYTF.

This chain uses TRBV6-6 with TRBJ1-1; D is uncertain. CDR1 and CDR2 from the germline V gene are MNHNY and SVGAGI (reference sequence). This CDR3 region has 15 residues. Trimming removed 0 bases at V and 0 bases at J, with 8 bases between. The CDR3 nucleotides read TGTGCCAGCAGTTACTCGCCTCAGTTGAACACTGAAGCTTTCTTT. It specifies CASSYSPQLNTEAFF.

The chain uses TRBV7-3 and TRBJ2-7, with D possibly TRBD1 on 8 matching bases. Trimming stripped 3 bases from V and 1 base from J, with 13 bases between. Germline-derived CDR1 and CDR2 are SGHTA and FQGTGA. The CDR3 is 15 amino acids. The CDR3 spells CASSFGQGGSYEQYF. The CDR3, as DNA: TGTGCCAGCAGCTTCGGACAGGGAGGGTCCTACGAGCAGTACTTC.

The chain carries TRBV4-1 and TRBJ2-1; 10 bases fit TRBD2. CDR3 length: 17 amino acids. V shed 2 bases and J 6 bases; nucleotides not matched to a gene: 10. CDR1 is MGHRA and CDR2 is YSYEKL in the germline V gene. In DNA, the CDR3 is TGCGCCAGCAGCCAACCGGCGGGACTAGCGTCTTCCAATGAGCAGTTCTTC. Protein: CASSQPAGLASSNEQFF.

The chain uses TRBV29-1 and TRBJ2-1; 11 nucleotides align to TRBD2. The CDR3 totals 13 residues. CDR1 is SQVTM and CDR2 is ANQGSEA in the germline V gene. The V gene end was trimmed by 4 bases and the J gene end by 7 bases; junction bases not matched to a gene: 3. CDR3 sequence: CSVGASGRNEQFF. CDR3 DNA sequence: TGCAGCGTTGGGGCTAGCGGGAGGAATGAGCAGTTCTTC.

V usage is TRBV9 and J usage is TRBJ2-2; 10 nucleotides line up with TRBD1. Germline V lookup: CDR1 SGDLS, CDR2 YYNGEE. Trimming cost V 3 bases and J 5 bases; bases outside gene matches: 10. The CDR3 extends over 17 amino acids. The CDR3, as DNA: TGTGCCAGCAGCGACCGACAGGGGGCGCACAGGACCGGGGAGCTGTTTTTT. Its protein product is CASSDRQGAHRTGELFF.

This clone was recorded once. This chain joins TRBV27 and TRBJ1-5; a possible D gene is TRBD1 (5 bases). The CDR3 totals 12 residues. Germline lookup yields CDR1 MNHEY and CDR2 SMNVEV (reference sequence). Trimming removed 9 bases from V and 4 bases from J, with 10 bases in between. The chain's CDR3 is CARYTGNQPQHF. The CDR3, as DNA: TGTGCCAGATACACAGGTAATCAGCCCCAGCATTTT.